The T cell receptor (beta chain) under discussion was sequenced for a study of cytomegalovirus exposure and HLA in healthy donors. The wider study: Unique TCR beta sequences numbering about 100 million came from 150 million to 200 million T cells in an earlier analysis. Around 79 million unique TCRs, all from HLA-typed donors, were included in an early release of the data. Study-level points and caveats: By a later analysis, the bulk of CMV-associated TCR beta chains appeared HLA-restricted. In a later analysis, productive TCRs from donors in an Asian-associated ancestry cluster reportedly carried fewer N-insertions than the cohort mean.

This clone has a handful of counts. Its antigen remains unknown. Vbeta (60) and Jbeta (13) primers were used in the PCR. Using immunoSEQ multiplex PCR, the repertoire was profiled, and TCRdb retains in-frame clones only, with some absent. The sample has more than 100,000 clones; about 73% are singletons. Source material: PBMCs. The receptor was derived from a woman aged 45-65 years in good health and CMV-seropositive.

Here the CDR3 DNA reads TGTGCCAGCAGTGAAGGGAGACCTGACTTTTACGAGCAGTACTTC. Residues: CASSEGRPDFYEQYF. V and J are TRBV2 and TRBJ2-7; D is unresolved. Trimming cost V 1 base and J 4 bases, with 14 bases left between them. The CDR3 loop spans 15 amino acids. Germline assignment: CDR1 SNHLY and CDR2 FYNNEI.